This T cell receptor (beta chain) was sequenced for a study of blood T cell repertoires in COVID-19. For the study at large: Whether acute or convalescent, the COVID-19 samples came from the United States, Italy and Spain. T cells, B-cell-depleted T cells, or PBMCs supplied cDNA or gDNA.

This CDR3 comprises 13 residues. CDR1 and CDR2 from the germline V gene are GTSNPN and SVGIG (reference sequence). V lost 0 bases to trimming and J lost 13 bases; unmatched junction nucleotides: 10. Original handling: Reference gene primer amplification yielded estimated nucleated cell counts. TCRdb's copy holds only in-frame clones and misses some; the assay was immunoSEQ multiplex PCR. The V and J calls and clone size come from that table; D and trimming were worked out from the DNA. Of about 150,000 clones in the sample, approximately 90% were seen once. The sequence derives from a human donor in a cohort sampled during active COVID-19. V usage is TRBV30 and J usage is TRBJ2-7, with 9 bases that match TRBD1. The sequenced sample was peripheral blood. The CDR3 nucleotides read TGTGCCTGGAGTGTACAGGGTGGGGACAGGGTTTACTTC. It specifies CAWSVQGGDRVYF.